What follows describes a single T cell receptor (beta chain). Its antigen is unidentified. It was roughly 10 milliliters of peripheral blood that were drawn from each donor. The record originates from a study of blood T cells in healthy people across ages. General observations from the study: Correlation between TCR beta diversity and naive T cell percentage was strong. As age increased, TCR beta diversity per million T cells fell in a roughly linear fashion.

Sample-barcoded 5' priming and a J-beta primer mix drove a second PCR of roughly 7 to 11 cycles. Using its own MiXCR run on the 5' RACE reads, TCRdb lists one record per CDR3 protein. The profile shows around 990,000 distinct CDR3 sequences, less than 25% of them singletons. This CDR3 has 13 amino acids. The V gene lost 6 bases and the J gene lost 2 bases, with 10 bases spanning the gap. Germline V gene lookup returns CDR1 LGHDT and CDR2 YNNKEL (reference sequence). These records were also assigned to another study, of T cells of mothers and their children. That investigation notes: Normalized overlap was always slightly, never significantly, higher in related than unrelated mother-child pairs.

The origin of this receptor is a girl aged 2 to 9 in good health. The sequenced sample consisted of blood. The chain links TRBV3-1 to TRBJ1-1, with no clear D. CDR3 nucleotides: TGTGCCAGCAGTTCCACCGAAAACACTGAAGCTTTCTTT. This gives the protein CASSSTENTEAFF.